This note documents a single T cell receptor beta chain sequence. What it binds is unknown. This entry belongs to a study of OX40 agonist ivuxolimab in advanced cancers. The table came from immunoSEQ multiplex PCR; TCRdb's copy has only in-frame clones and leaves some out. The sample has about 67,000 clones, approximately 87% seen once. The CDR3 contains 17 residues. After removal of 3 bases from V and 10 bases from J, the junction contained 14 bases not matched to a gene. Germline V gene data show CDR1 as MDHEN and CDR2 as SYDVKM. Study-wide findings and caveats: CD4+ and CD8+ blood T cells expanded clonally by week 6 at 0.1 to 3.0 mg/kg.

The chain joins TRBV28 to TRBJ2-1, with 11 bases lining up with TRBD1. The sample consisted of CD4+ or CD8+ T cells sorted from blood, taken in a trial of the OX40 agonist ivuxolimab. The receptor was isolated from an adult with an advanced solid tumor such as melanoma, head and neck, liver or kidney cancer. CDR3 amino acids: CASSFLWTGGSGDEQFF. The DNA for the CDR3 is TGTGCCAGCAGTTTCCTATGGACAGGGGGCTCGGGGGACGAGCAGTTCTTC.